The rows below give T cell receptor beta chains drawn from one sample of a study of cytomegalovirus exposure and HLA in healthy donors. This table comes from immunoSEQ multiplex PCR, and its TCRdb copy is limited to in-frame clones, with some not included. This sample has 150,000 or so clones; 80% occur once, and the top ten carry around 5.2%. The specimen was PBMCs. All receptors derive from a woman between 40 and 55 years old in good health and CMV-seropositive. CDR3s include the opening cysteine and the closing phenylalanine or tryptophan. Each record gives: V gene, clone size, J gene, D gene, CDR3 DNA, CDR3 protein. D genes are given only for firm matches. Size is stated for part of the rows, as once, few or many counts, or as a class when the clone is expanded.

>TRBV13|.|TRBJ2-7|TRBD2
TGTGCCAGCAGCTTAGTGGGCGGGAGGGCCGAAGAGCAGTACTTC
CASSLVGGRAEEQYF
>TRBV5-1|once|TRBJ2-1|.
TGCGCCAGCAGCTCGGTGCGGAGCGGCGATGAGCAGTTCTTC
CASSSVRSGDEQFF
>TRBV28|.|TRBJ2-7|.
TGTGCCAGCAAATATCTAACAGGGACGGACTACGAGCAGTACTTC
CASKYLTGTDYEQYF
>TRBV19|.|TRBJ2-7|TRBD1
TGTGCCAGTAGCTACAGGGGTCAGGACGAGCAGTACTTC
CASSYRGQDEQYF
>TRBV11-2|.|TRBJ1-1|.
TGTGCCAGCACCTTACAAAGCGGCGGCACTGAAGCTTTCTTT
CASTLQSGGTEAFF
>TRBV9|.|TRBJ2-2|TRBD2
TGTGCCAGCAGCGTAACCCCTCCCGCCAGGGGGATGGGACTAGCGGGAGTCACCGGGGAGCTGTTTTTT
CASSVTPPARGMGLAGVTGELFF
>TRBV18|.|TRBJ1-1|TRBD1
TGTGCCAGCTCGCAGGCCACAGGGGTAGCCGGCACTGAAGCTTTCTTT
CASSQATGVAGTEAFF
>TRBV2|.|TRBJ1-1|.
TGTGCCAGTGCGGAGTGGCTTGAAGCTTTCTTT
CASAEWLEAFF
>TRBV5-4|.|TRBJ2-7|TRBD2
TGTGCCAGCAGCCCCGGAGGCGGGAGGGCCGCAGGCGAGCAGTACTTC
CASSPGGGRAAGEQYF
>TRBV11-2|.|TRBJ2-7|.
TGTGCCAGCAGCTTAGCCCGGGGAGGCGAGCAGTACTTC
CASSLARGGEQYF
>TRBV5-4|.|TRBJ2-7|.
TGTGCCAGCAGCCCGCTTGGCGGCGGCAGAGGCGAGCAGTACTTC
CASSPLGGGRGEQYF
>TRBV6-6|few|TRBJ2-2|.
TGTGCCAGCGGCGGCCGTATGATGAACACCGGGGAGCTGTTTTTT
CASGGRMMNTGELFF
>TRBV28|.|TRBJ2-7|.
TGTGCCAGTGCTACGGTGGGGCAGTCCTCCTACGAGCAGTACTTC
CASATVGQSSYEQYF
>TRBV7-8|.|TRBJ1-3|.
TGTGCCAGCAGCTTAACATCTGGGGCGGCGACTGGAAACACCATATATTTT
CASSLTSGAATGNTIYF
>TRBV15|.|TRBJ1-5|.
TGTGCCACCAGCAGAGATACAGGGAGCAATCAGCCCCAGCATTTT
CATSRDTGSNQPQHF
>TRBV11-3|.|TRBJ1-2|TRBD1
TGTGCCAGCAGCTTAGGCGGGACAGGGCAACTCTATGGCTACACCTTC
CASSLGGTGQLYGYTF
>TRBV28|few|TRBJ2-4|.
TGTGCCAGCAGTCAGGGAAATATTCAGTACTTC
CASSQGNIQYF
>TRBV2|.|TRBJ2-7|TRBD1
TGTGCCAGCAGAGAATGGACAGGAAGTTCCTACGAGCAGTACTTC
CASREWTGSSYEQYF
>TRBV19|.|TRBJ2-5|TRBD1
TGTGCCAGTAGTCAGGGGGCACAGGGTAGGGCGGGAGAGACCCAGTACTTC
CASSQGAQGRAGETQYF
>TRBV2|.|TRBJ2-5|.
TGTGCCAGCAGCGGGAATAGAGAGACCCAGTACTTC
CASSGNRETQYF
>TRBV27|once|TRBJ2-1|TRBD1
TGTGCCAGCAGCTGGGGACAGGGTGTCCACAGGGAGCAGTTCTTC
CASSWGQGVHREQFF
>TRBV5-1|.|TRBJ1-1|.
TGCGCCAGCAGCTCTGACTCTATGAACACTGAAGCTTTCTTT
CASSSDSMNTEAFF
>TRBV10-1|.|TRBJ2-6|.
TGCGCCAGCTCACCCAACACAGGGTCCGGGGCCAACGTCCTGACTTTC
CASSPNTGSGANVLTF
>TRBV12-5|.|TRBJ1-1|.
TGTGCTAGTGGTTATGGACTTAACACTGAAGCTTTCTTT
CASGYGLNTEAFF
>TRBV30|few|TRBJ2-1|TRBD2
TGTGGTACGGGACTAGGGAATGAGCAGTTCTTC
CGTGLGNEQFF
>TRBV7-2|.|TRBJ2-1|TRBD2
TGTGCCAGCAGCCCTATTAGCGGGAGCCGCAATGAGCAGTTCTTC
CASSPISGSRNEQFF
>TRBV7-2|.|TRBJ2-7|TRBD2
TGTGCCAGCAGCTTAGTAGCGGGGGGCTCCTACGAGCAGTACTTC
CASSLVAGGSYEQYF
>TRBV5-4|.|TRBJ2-7|.
TGTGCCAGCACTAGATCTAACGAAGACTACGAGCAGTACTTC
CASTRSNEDYEQYF
>TRBV19|.|TRBJ2-1|TRBD2
TGTGCCAGTAGTATGGCGGCAGCGGGAGTAATAGGGCAGTTCTTC
CASSMAAAGVIGQFF
>TRBV4-2|once|TRBJ2-3|.
TGTGCCAGCAGCCCACAGACTAAGTTGAGTTTCACAGATACGCAGTATTTT
CASSPQTKLSFTDTQYF
>TRBV19|.|TRBJ1-1|TRBD1
TGTGCCAGTAGTGCCAGACAGGGGCAGAACACTGAAGCTTTCTTT
CASSARQGQNTEAFF
>TRBV7-9|few|TRBJ1-4|TRBD1
TGTGCCAGCAGCGTCGGGGACAGGGTGAATGAAAAACTGTTTTTT
CASSVGDRVNEKLFF
>TRBV5-1|.|TRBJ1-1|TRBD1
TGCGCCAGCAGCGGAGGGACAGCGACGCTTTTGAACACTGAAGCTTTCTTT
CASSGGTATLLNTEAFF
>TRBV6-6|.|TRBJ1-1|.
TGTGCCAGCAGTTACGATGCAGTGAACACTGAAGCTTTCTTT
CASSYDAVNTEAFF
>TRBV2|few|TRBJ1-2|.
TGTGCCAGCAGTTTCCCCGGGAGTAACTATGGCTACACCTTC
CASSFPGSNYGYTF
>TRBV6-6|.|TRBJ2-3|.
TGTGCCAGGTCCAGGCGCACAGATACGCAGTATTTT
CARSRRTDTQYF
>TRBV4-2|.|TRBJ2-1|TRBD1
TGTGCCAGCAGCCAGGCCGGGACAGGGGAGGGTGAGCAGTTCTTC
CASSQAGTGEGEQFF
>TRBV27|.|TRBJ2-7|TRBD2
TGTGCCAGTCACATAGCGGGAGGGACCTACGAGCAGTACTTC
CASHIAGGTYEQYF
>TRBV19|.|TRBJ2-3|TRBD2
TGTGCCAGTCTTGCGGGAGGCACAGATACGCAGTATTTT
CASLAGGTDTQYF
>TRBV18|.|TRBJ2-1|.
TGTGCCAGCTCACCACCGCTCGGTCGGGGCTACAATGAGCAGTTCTTC
CASSPPLGRGYNEQFF
>TRBV14|.|TRBJ2-1|.
TGTGCCAGCAGCCACGTTCCAGGGTTTGACAATGAGCAGTTCTTC
CASSHVPGFDNEQFF
>TRBV9|.|TRBJ1-4|.
TGTGCCAGCAGCGTAGGAGATAGTGAAGAAAAACTGTTTTTT
CASSVGDSEEKLFF
>TRBV11-3|.|TRBJ1-2|.
TGTGCCAGCAGCTTAGTGTCAGGAAATAACTATGGCTACACCTTC
CASSLVSGNNYGYTF
>TRBV11-1|.|TRBJ2-1|.
TGTGCCAGCAGCTTAACCAGCGACTCCTTCAATGAGCAGTTCTTC
CASSLTSDSFNEQFF
>TRBV29-1|.|TRBJ1-2|.
TGCAGCGTTGAACCGGGGGGCGGTGGCTACACCTTC
CSVEPGGGGYTF